This TCR beta chain stems from a study of early T cells in non-severe SARS-CoV-2 infection. Germline CDR1 is DFQATT and CDR2 is SNEGSKA (reference sequence). Deletions cut 6 bases from V and 2 bases from J, with 14 bases between. This CDR3 spans 13 amino acids. This clonotype was seen at least ten times. A single record per CDR3 protein comes from TCRdb applying MiXCR to the 5' RACE reads. The sample lists 70,000 to 95,000 distinct CDR3 sequences; 8.5% to 10% were seen once. Specimen: whole blood. The receptor comes from an adult who was a healthcare worker with PCR-confirmed SARS-CoV-2 infection or an uninfected control (not recorded which). The chain employs TRBV20-1 and TRBJ2-7; D may be TRBD2 (6 bases). The CDR3 DNA follows: TGCAGTGCCATGGACTACGGGGCCTACGAGCAGTACTTC. Translated, it gives CSAMDYGAYEQYF.